The rows below give T cell receptor beta chains drawn from one sample of a study of cytomegalovirus exposure and HLA in healthy donors. This table comes from immunoSEQ multiplex PCR, and its TCRdb copy is limited to in-frame clones, with some not included. The sample yields about 160,000 clones, of which the top ten take up 1% to 1.5%. Sequenced input: PBMCs. These receptors came from a woman in her fifties or sixties in good health and CMV-seronegative. The CDR3 runs from the conserved cysteine through the conserved F or W. The D gene is left open where the match is weak.

D gene	V gene	J gene	CDR3 protein	CDR3 DNA
-	TRBV6-5	TRBJ2-1	CASSGLGYNEQFF	TGTGCCAGCAGTGGCCTAGGCTACAATGAGCAGTTCTTC
-	TRBV7-9	TRBJ2-7	CASSFGGSYEQYF	TGTGCCAGCAGCTTCGGGGGCTCCTACGAGCAGTACTTC
TRBD1	TRBV5-1	TRBJ1-6	CASSLGGQRLGSPLHF	TGCGCCAGCAGCTTGGGGGGACAGCGATTAGGGTCACCCCTCCACTTT
-	TRBV5-1	TRBJ1-2	CASSATQDPSYGYTF	TGCGCCAGCAGCGCGACACAGGACCCCTCCTATGGCTACACCTTC
TRBD2	TRBV5-1	TRBJ2-1	CASSWGLAGHYNEQFF	TGCGCCAGCAGCTGGGGACTAGCGGGGCACTACAATGAGCAGTTCTTC
-	TRBV6-4	TRBJ1-3	CASREWGAPKWSGNTIYF	TGTGCCAGCAGGGAATGGGGAGCTCCTAAATGGTCTGGAAACACCATATATTTT
-	TRBV5-1	TRBJ2-3	CASRNPGSTDTQYF	TGCGCCAGCAGAAACCCAGGGAGCACAGATACGCAGTATTTT
TRBD1	TRBV18	TRBJ1-5	CASSPPGQGNQPQHF	TGTGCCAGCTCACCGCCGGGACAGGGCAATCAGCCCCAGCATTTT
-	TRBV7-9	TRBJ2-1	CASSLVRGRSYNEQFF	TGTGCCAGCAGCTTAGTACGCGGGCGCTCCTACAATGAGCAGTTCTTC
-	TRBV5-1	TRBJ2-7	CASSYLGGTAYEQYF	TGCGCCAGCAGCTACTTAGGAGGGACCGCCTACGAGCAGTACTTC
-	TRBV6-6	TRBJ2-1	CASSPSHEQFF	TGTGCCAGCAGCCCCTCTCATGAGCAGTTCTTC
TRBD1	TRBV5-8	TRBJ2-2	CASSQGDRGRTGELFF	TGTGCCAGCAGCCAGGGGGACAGGGGGCGTACCGGGGAGCTGTTTTTT
-	TRBV5-1	TRBJ2-7	CASNPGVASYEQYF	TGCGCCAGCAACCCGGGGGTAGCTTCCTACGAGCAGTACTTC
TRBD2	TRBV7-9	TRBJ2-1	CASSLAGVDNEQFF	TGTGCCAGCAGCCTAGCGGGAGTGGACAATGAGCAGTTCTTC
-	TRBV29-1	TRBJ2-3	CSVHPRDTPTTDTQYF	TGCAGCGTTCATCCCCGGGACACCCCAACCACAGATACGCAGTATTTT
TRBD1	TRBV15	TRBJ1-2	CATSRRTGGLNYGYTF	TGTGCCACCAGCAGGAGGACAGGGGGACTTAACTATGGCTACACCTTC
TRBD2	TRBV15	TRBJ2-5	CATSRGGLAGGFRETQYF	TGTGCCACCAGCAGAGGGGGACTAGCGGGAGGGTTTAGGGAGACCCAGTACTTC
-	TRBV6-1	TRBJ1-1	CASKEEIEAFF	TGTGCCAGCAAGGAGGAGATTGAAGCTTTCTTT
-	TRBV4-3	TRBJ1-4	CASSQERGGSEKLFF	TGCGCCAGCAGCCAAGAAAGGGGGGGGAGTGAAAAACTGTTTTTT
-	TRBV27	TRBJ1-2	CASSFTSGRLSYGYTF	TGTGCCAGCAGTTTCACTTCCGGGAGGCTAAGCTATGGCTACACCTTC
-	TRBV18	TRBJ1-5	CASSTSHQGPYSNQPQHF	TGTGCCAGCTCGACTTCCCACCAGGGGCCCTATAGCAATCAGCCCCAGCATTTT
TRBD2	TRBV4-2	TRBJ2-3	CASSQRSSGGNTDTQYF	TGTGCCAGCAGCCAACGTTCCAGCGGGGGGAACACAGATACGCAGTATTTT
-	TRBV18	TRBJ1-2	CASSPTTGSSTWGYTF	TGTGCCAGCTCACCCACGACAGGATCTTCAACTTGGGGCTACACCTTC
-	TRBV7-9	TRBJ1-2	CASSPGWNYGYTF	TGTGCCAGCAGTCCAGGATGGAACTATGGCTACACCTTC
-	TRBV6-5	TRBJ2-7	CATWAINPHEQYF	TGTGCCACCTGGGCCATCAATCCCCACGAGCAGTACTTC
-	TRBV25-1	TRBJ2-7	CASTKNTKARVEQYF	TGTGCCAGCACTAAAAACACCAAAGCCCGGGTCGAGCAGTACTTC
TRBD2	TRBV9	TRBJ2-5	CASSVVGTSVEAQYF	TGTGCCAGCAGCGTAGTGGGGACTAGCGTAGAGGCCCAGTACTTC
-	TRBV4-1	TRBJ2-7	CASSQERAGEQYF	TGCGCCAGCAGCCAAGAGAGGGCCGGCGAGCAGTACTTC
TRBD2	TRBV28	TRBJ2-1	CASSPAGGSSYNEQFF	TGTGCCAGCAGCCCAGCGGGGGGTTCCTCCTACAATGAGCAGTTCTTC
TRBD1	TRBV20-1	TRBJ2-7	CSGDSSYEQYF	TGCAGTGGGGACAGCTCCTACGAGCAGTACTTC
-	TRBV10-3	TRBJ1-2	CAISESADNYGCTF	TGTGCCATCAGTGAGTCCGCGGATAACTATGGCTGCACCTTC
TRBD1	TRBV7-7	TRBJ2-2	CASSLDRGGSGELFF	TGTGCCAGCAGCTTGGACAGGGGAGGGTCCGGGGAGCTGTTTTTT
TRBD1	TRBV19	TRBJ1-2	CASSNYRGERYTF	TGTGCCAGTAGTAATTACAGGGGTGAACGCTACACCTTC
TRBD2	TRBV10-3	TRBJ2-1	CAITRTSGGAVSYNEQFF	TGTGCCATCACCCGGACTAGCGGGGGGGCGGTTTCCTACAATGAGCAGTTCTTC
-	TRBV29-1	TRBJ2-5	CSGGGGPKETQYF	TGCAGCGGAGGGGGGGGCCCAAAAGAGACCCAGTACTTC
TRBD1	TRBV19	TRBJ1-2	CASSTQGAYGYTF	TGTGCCAGTAGCACACAGGGGGCCTATGGCTACACCTTC
-	TRBV20-1	TRBJ1-1	CSADRNTEAFF	TGCAGTGCAGACAGGAACACTGAAGCTTTCTTT
-	TRBV11-2	TRBJ2-5	CASSSTIAGKETQYF	TGTGCCAGCAGCTCAACGATTGCGGGGAAAGAGACCCAGTACTTC
TRBD2	TRBV29-1	TRBJ2-7	CSVARGTSGSGEQYF	TGCAGCGTCGCCCGTGGGACTAGCGGGAGTGGTGAGCAGTACTTC
TRBD1	TRBV5-1	TRBJ2-7	CASSAGTGGTYEQYF	TGCGCCAGCAGCGCCGGGACAGGGGGAACCTACGAGCAGTACTTC
-	TRBV19	TRBJ2-2	CASSTYRNTGELFF	TGTGCCAGTAGTACGTACAGGAACACCGGGGAGCTGTTTTTT
TRBD2	TRBV7-2	TRBJ2-1	CASSLGLALVEQFF	TGTGCCAGCAGCTTGGGACTAGCGTTGGTGGAGCAGTTCTTC